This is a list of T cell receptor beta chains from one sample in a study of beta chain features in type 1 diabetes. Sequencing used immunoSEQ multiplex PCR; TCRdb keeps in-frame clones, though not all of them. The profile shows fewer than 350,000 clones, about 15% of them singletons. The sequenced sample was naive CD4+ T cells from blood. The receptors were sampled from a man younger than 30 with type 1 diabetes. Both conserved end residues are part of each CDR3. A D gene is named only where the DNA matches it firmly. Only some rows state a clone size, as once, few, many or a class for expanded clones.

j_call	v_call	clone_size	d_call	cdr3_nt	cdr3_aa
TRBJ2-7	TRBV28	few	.	TGTGCCAGCAGTCCCCCTCGGGGAAGGTTGTACGAGCAGTACTTC	CASSPPRGRLYEQYF
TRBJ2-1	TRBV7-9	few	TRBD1	TGTGCCAGCTCCCCGGGACAGGGTTGGATCCATGAGCAGTTCTTC	CASSPGQGWIHEQFF
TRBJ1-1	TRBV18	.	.	TGTGCCAGCTCACCATTGTACAAGAACACTGAAGCTTTCTTT	CASSPLYKNTEAFF
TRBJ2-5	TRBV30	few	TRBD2	TGTGCCTGGAGTATGGGACTAGCGGGATTACAAGAGACCCAGTACTTC	CAWSMGLAGLQETQYF
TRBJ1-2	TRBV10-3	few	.	TGTGCCATCAGTGGGCAGGATAACTATGGCTACACCTTC	CAISGQDNYGYTF
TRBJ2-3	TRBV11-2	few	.	TGTGCCAGCAGCTTTTGGGCTGGCACAGATACGCAGTATTTT	CASSFWAGTDTQYF
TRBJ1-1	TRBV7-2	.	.	TGTGCCAGCAGCTTACTCTTTACGGACACTGAAGCTTTCTTT	CASSLLFTDTEAFF
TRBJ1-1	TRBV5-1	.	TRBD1	TGCGCCAGCAGCTTGGCCTATCGATCAGGGGGCGCATCCGAAGCTTTCTTT	CASSLAYRSGGASEAFF
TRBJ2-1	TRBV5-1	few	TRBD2	TGCGCCAGCAGCCATCCCCCGGGACTAGCGGGGGTTGGCTCCTACAATGAGCAGTTCTTC	CASSHPPGLAGVGSYNEQFF
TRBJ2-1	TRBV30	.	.	TGTGCCTGGAGTGAGATGCGGGAGCAGTTCTTC	CAWSEMREQFF
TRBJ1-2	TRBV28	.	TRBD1	TGTGCCAGCAGTCTCGGTTCCAGGGGGAAGGGTGGCTACACCTTC	CASSLGSRGKGGYTF
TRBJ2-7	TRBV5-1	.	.	TGCGCCAGCAGTCCGGACTTGTCCTACGAGCAGTACTTC	CASSPDLSYEQYF
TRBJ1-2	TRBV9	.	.	TGTGCCAGCAGCGTAAATCAGGGGAACTATGGCTACACCTTC	CASSVNQGNYGYTF
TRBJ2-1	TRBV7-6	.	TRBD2	TGTGCCAGCAGCCCCCAAGCGGGGATCTACAATGAGCAGTTCTTC	CASSPQAGIYNEQFF
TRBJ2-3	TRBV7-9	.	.	TGTGCCAGCAGCCAGGCCGGAGGACGGGGAAATACGCAGTATTTT	CASSQAGGRGNTQYF
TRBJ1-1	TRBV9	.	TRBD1	TGTGCCAGCAGCGCGACAGGGGTAAACACTGAAGCTTTCTTT	CASSATGVNTEAFF
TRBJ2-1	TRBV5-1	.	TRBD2	TGCGCCAGCAGCTTGTCCTGGACTAGCGGAACGGAGCAGTTCTTC	CASSLSWTSGTEQFF